Presented here are 14 T cell receptor beta chains from one specimen sequenced in a study of blood T cell repertoires in COVID-19. Clones were sequenced by immunoSEQ multiplex PCR, and TCRdb holds only the in-frame ones, with some missing. In the table there are more than 250,000 clones, roughly 91% of which are singletons. What was sequenced was peripheral blood. These receptors were taken from a man between 45 and 60 years old with active or convalescent COVID-19.

The rearrangement links TRBV28 to TRBJ2-5, with a tentative D call TRBD1 (6 bases). Trimming cost V 8 bases and J 2 bases, with 12 bases left between them. CDR1 and CDR2 (germline): MDHEN, SYDVKM. CDR3 length: 13 residues. CDR3 coding DNA: TGTGCCAGCGGCAGACAGGTTCAAGAGACCCAGTACTTC. It specifies CASGRQVQETQYF.

The CDR3 DNA sequence: TGTGCCAGCAGCTCCAGGACTAGCGGGGGACAGACCCAGTACTTC. It translates to CASSSRTSGGQTQYF. The gene calls are TRBV13 and TRBJ2-5, with TRBD2 matching over 13 bases. CDR3 size: 15 residues. Germline V gene sequence: CDR1 PRHDT, CDR2 FYEKMQ (reference sequence). Losses at the gene ends were 4 bases for V and 6 bases for J; bases not matched to a gene: 5.

The J gene is TRBJ1-2, the V gene TRBV6-6, with a tentative D call TRBD1 (5 bases). Looked up from germline, CDR1 is MNHNY and CDR2 is SVGAGI (reference sequence). The V and J ends lost 6 bases and 8 bases respectively, with 16 bases between them. CDR3 size: 13 residues. The CDR3 here is CASSEAHTGGYTF. DNA for the CDR3: TGTGCCAGCAGCGAGGCTCATACAGGCGGCTACACCTTC.

The gene calls are TRBV28 and TRBJ2-3; 14 bases agree with TRBD2. The germline V gene encodes CDR1 MDHEN and CDR2 SYDVKM. This CDR3 region has 18 residues. Unmatched junction bases numbered 7, after V lost 3 bases and J lost 2 bases. CDR3 sequence (DNA): TGTGCCAGCAGTTTCTCGACTAGCGGGAGGGGGAACACAGATACGCAGTATTTT. It specifies CASSFSTSGRGNTDTQYF.

V usage is TRBV11-3 and J usage is TRBJ2-1; D not resolved. Germline V lookup: CDR1 SGHNT, CDR2 YENEEA. V was pared by 2 bases and J by 0 bases, with 5 bases between. The CDR3 runs to 14 residues. CDR3 sequence reads: CASSLTGSYNEQFF. The CDR3 DNA reads as TGTGCCAGCAGCTTAACGGGCTCCTACAATGAGCAGTTCTTC.

The chain uses TRBV2 and TRBJ2-2, with TRBD1 matching over 9 bases. This CDR3 has 16 residues. With V trimmed by 4 bases and J by 4 bases, 7 bases remained unmatched. Germline loops: CDR1 SNHLY, CDR2 FYNNEI. The CDR3 loop reads CASSAGTGFGTGELFF. As DNA, the CDR3 is TGTGCCAGCAGTGCAGGGACAGGGTTTGGCACCGGGGAGCTGTTTTTT.

The chain couples TRBV6-2 or TRBV6-3 to TRBJ1-5; D possibly corresponds to TRBD1 (6 bases). Trimming stripped 5 bases from V and 4 bases from J, with 12 bases between. The length of the CDR3 is 14 residues. Germline V gene data show CDR1 as MNHEY and CDR2 as SVGEGT. The CDR3 sequence is CASSRGGRNQPQHF. Written as DNA, the CDR3 is TGTGCCAGCAGTCGCGGGGGGCGGAATCAGCCCCAGCATTTT.

The V call is TRBV29-1, the J call TRBJ2-7; TRBD1 agrees at 7 bases. The trim removed 6 bases at V and 2 bases at J, leaving 7 bases unmatched. CDR1 SQVTM and CDR2 ANQGSEA come from the germline V gene. This CDR3 comprises 13 residues. As DNA, the CDR3 is TGCAGCGTGGCGACAGGGTCTGCCTACGAGCAGTACTTC. Encoded protein: CSVATGSAYEQYF.

This clone was counted a few times. The chain's CDR3 is CASSLGARGRGYEQYF. The DNA of the CDR3 is TGTGCCAGCAGCTTAGGGGCCAGGGGGCGAGGCTACGAGCAGTACTTC. The chain employs TRBV13 and TRBJ2-7; TRBD1 aligns across 8 bases. The CDR3 runs to 16 residues. The J segment lost 3 bases and the V segment lost 0 bases, leaving 7 bases of the junction unmatched. The germline gives CDR1 PRHDT, CDR2 FYEKMQ (reference sequence).

V is TRBV7-9 and J is TRBJ1-1; 8 bases are shared with TRBD1. Germline assignment: CDR1 SEHNR and CDR2 FQNEAQ (reference sequence). This CDR3 has 14 residues. The J segment lost 4 bases and the V segment lost 5 bases, leaving 6 bases of the junction unmatched. CDR3 DNA sequence: TGTGCCAGCAGCAACCGAACAGGGGGCACTGAAGCTTTCTTT. Protein product: CASSNRTGGTEAFF.

This sequence joins TRBV15 and TRBJ2-6; TRBD1 is a possible D gene (6 bases). Trimming took 0 bases from V and 0 from J, leaving 9 bases between them. Per germline, CDR1 LNHNV and CDR2 YYDKDF (reference sequence). The CDR3 consists of 17 residues. The chain's CDR3 is CATSRDRGSSGANVLTF. The CDR3 DNA follows: TGTGCCACCAGCAGAGACAGGGGAAGCTCTGGGGCCAACGTCCTGACTTTC. Supplemented by reference TRBV15 and TRBJ2-6, the full variable domain reads DAMVIQNPRYQVTQFGKPVTLSCSQTLNHNVMYWYQQKSSQAPKLLFHYYDKDFNNEADTPDNFQSRRPNTSFCFLDIRSPGLGDTAMYLCATSRDRGSSGANVLTFGAGSRLTVL.

J is TRBJ2-2 and V is TRBV18; tentatively, D is TRBD2 (6 bases). V was cut by 3 bases and J by 0 bases, with 8 bases left in between. Germline V gene sequence: CDR1 KGHSH, CDR2 LQKENI. The length of the CDR3 is 15 residues. The CDR3 coding sequence is TGTGCCAGCTCACCGGGGGGATCGAACACCGGGGAGCTGTTTTTT. Encoded protein: CASSPGGSNTGELFF.

The genes are TRBV5-4 and TRBJ1-2; D may be TRBD1 (5 bases). Per germline, CDR1 SGHNT and CDR2 YYREEE (reference sequence). Deletions cut 3 bases from V and 7 bases from J, with 25 bases between. The CDR3 length is 17 residues. The CDR3 bases are TGTGCCAGCAGCTCCCCACAGGCAGGCACGTTCGGCTCTGGCTACACCTTC. Translation gives CASSSPQAGTFGSGYTF.

This chain links TRBV11-2 with TRBJ2-5, with TRBD2 matching 8 bases. The CDR3 is 14 amino acids. Germline trimming cut 6 bases from V and 4 bases from J; bases unmatched to any gene: 7. From germline, CDR1 is SGHAT and CDR2 FQNNGV. DNA of the CDR3: TGTGCCAGCAGTCGCGGGGGGAGCTTAGAGACCCAGTACTTC. Translation gives CASSRGGSLETQYF.